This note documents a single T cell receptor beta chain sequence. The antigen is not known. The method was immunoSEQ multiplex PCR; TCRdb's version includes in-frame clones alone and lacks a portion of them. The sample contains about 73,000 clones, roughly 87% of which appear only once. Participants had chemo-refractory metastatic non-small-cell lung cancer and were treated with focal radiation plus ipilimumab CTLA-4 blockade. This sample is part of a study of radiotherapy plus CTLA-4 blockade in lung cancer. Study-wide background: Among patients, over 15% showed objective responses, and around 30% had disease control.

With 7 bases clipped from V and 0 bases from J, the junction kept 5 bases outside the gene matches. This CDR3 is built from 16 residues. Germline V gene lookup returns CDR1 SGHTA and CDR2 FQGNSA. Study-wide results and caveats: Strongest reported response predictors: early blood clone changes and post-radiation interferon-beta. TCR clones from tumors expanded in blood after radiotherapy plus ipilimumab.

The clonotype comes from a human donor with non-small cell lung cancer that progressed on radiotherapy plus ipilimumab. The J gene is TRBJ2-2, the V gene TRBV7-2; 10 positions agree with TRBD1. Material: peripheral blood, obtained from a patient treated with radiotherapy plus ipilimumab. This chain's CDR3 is CASTSTGGPNTGELFF. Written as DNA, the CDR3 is TGTGCCAGCACCTCGACAGGGGGCCCGAACACCGGGGAGCTGTTTTTT.